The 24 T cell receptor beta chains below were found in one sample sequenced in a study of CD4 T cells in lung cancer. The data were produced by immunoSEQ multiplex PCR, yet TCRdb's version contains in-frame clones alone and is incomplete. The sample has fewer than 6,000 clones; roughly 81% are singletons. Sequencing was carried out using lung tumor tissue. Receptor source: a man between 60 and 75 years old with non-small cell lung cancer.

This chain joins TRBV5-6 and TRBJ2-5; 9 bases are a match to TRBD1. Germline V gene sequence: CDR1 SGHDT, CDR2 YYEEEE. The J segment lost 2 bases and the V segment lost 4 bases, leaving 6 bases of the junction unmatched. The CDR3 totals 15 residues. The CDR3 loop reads CASSTGTGPQETQYF. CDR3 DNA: TGTGCCAGCAGCACTGGGACAGGGCCGCAAGAGACCCAGTACTTC.

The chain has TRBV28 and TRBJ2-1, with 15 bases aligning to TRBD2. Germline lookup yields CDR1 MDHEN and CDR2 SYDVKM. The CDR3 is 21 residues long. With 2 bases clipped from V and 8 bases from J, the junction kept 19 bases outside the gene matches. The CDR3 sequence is CASSLIQRPGWTSGRAHEQFF. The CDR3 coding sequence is TGTGCCAGCAGTTTAATACAGCGCCCGGGCTGGACTAGCGGGAGGGCCCATGAGCAGTTCTTC.

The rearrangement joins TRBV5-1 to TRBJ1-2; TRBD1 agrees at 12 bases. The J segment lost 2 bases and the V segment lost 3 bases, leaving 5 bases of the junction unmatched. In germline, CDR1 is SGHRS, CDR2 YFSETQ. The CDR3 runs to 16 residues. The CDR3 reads CASSSGQGASNYGYTF. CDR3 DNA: TGCGCCAGCAGCTCGGGACAGGGGGCGTCCAACTATGGCTACACCTTC.

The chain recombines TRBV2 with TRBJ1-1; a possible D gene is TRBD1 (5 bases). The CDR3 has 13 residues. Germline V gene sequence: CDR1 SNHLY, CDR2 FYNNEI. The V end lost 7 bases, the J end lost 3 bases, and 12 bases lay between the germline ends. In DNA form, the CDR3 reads TGTGCCAGCATGCTTGGGGGGGACACTGAAGCTTTCTTT. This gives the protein CASMLGGDTEAFF.

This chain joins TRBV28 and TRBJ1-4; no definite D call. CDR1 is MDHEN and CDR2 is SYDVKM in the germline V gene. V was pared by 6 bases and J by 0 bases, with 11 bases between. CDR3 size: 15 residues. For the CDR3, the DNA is TGTGCCAGCAGCTCCTTCACTGCAACTAATGAAAAACTGTTTTTT. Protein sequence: CASSSFTATNEKLFF.

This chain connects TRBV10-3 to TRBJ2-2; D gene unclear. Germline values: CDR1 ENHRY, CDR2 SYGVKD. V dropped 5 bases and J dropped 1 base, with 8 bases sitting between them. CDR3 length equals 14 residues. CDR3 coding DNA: TGTGCCATCAGTAGGAACAGGAACACCGGGGAGCTGTTTTTT. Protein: CAISRNRNTGELFF.

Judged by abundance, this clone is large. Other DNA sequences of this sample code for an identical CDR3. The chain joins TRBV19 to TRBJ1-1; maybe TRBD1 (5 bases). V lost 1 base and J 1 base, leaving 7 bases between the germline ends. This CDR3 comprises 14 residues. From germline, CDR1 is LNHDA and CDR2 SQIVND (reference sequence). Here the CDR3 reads CASSIGRGNTEAFF. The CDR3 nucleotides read TGTGCCAGTAGTATAGGGAGGGGGAACACTGAAGCTTTCTTT.

The CDR3 nucleotides are TGTGCCAGCAGCCGACGACTAGCGGGAGCCCCAGATACGCAGTATTTT. This translates into CASSRRLAGAPDTQYF. The V gene is TRBV11-2, the J gene TRBJ2-3; 12 bases match TRBD2. The CDR3 has 16 amino acids. Trimming cost V 5 bases and J 4 bases; bases outside gene matches: 7. Germline CDR1 reads SGHAT; CDR2 reads FQNNGV.

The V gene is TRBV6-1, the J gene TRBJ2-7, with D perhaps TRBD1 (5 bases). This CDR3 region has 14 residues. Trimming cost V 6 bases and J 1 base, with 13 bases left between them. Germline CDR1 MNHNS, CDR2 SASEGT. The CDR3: CASRVSRVSYEQYF. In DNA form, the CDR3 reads TGTGCCAGCAGAGTCAGCAGGGTTTCCTACGAGCAGTACTTC.

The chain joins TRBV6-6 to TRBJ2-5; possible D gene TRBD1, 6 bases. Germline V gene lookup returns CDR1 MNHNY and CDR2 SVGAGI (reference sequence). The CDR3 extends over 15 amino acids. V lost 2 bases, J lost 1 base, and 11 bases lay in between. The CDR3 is CASSYRPTGQETQYF. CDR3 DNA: TGTGCCAGCAGTTACCGGCCGACAGGCCAAGAGACCCAGTACTTC.

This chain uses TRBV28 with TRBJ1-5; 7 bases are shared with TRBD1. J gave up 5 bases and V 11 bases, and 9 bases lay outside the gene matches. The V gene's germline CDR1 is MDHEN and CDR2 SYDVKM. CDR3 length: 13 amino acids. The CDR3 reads CALATGADQPQHF. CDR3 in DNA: TGTGCCTTAGCCACAGGGGCGGATCAGCCCCAGCATTTT.

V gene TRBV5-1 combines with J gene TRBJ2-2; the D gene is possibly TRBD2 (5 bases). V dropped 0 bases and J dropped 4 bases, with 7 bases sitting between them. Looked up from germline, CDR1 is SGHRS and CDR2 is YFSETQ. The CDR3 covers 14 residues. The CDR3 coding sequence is TGCGCCAGCAGCTTGGCGGGGATCACCGGGGAGCTGTTTTTT. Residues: CASSLAGITGELFF.

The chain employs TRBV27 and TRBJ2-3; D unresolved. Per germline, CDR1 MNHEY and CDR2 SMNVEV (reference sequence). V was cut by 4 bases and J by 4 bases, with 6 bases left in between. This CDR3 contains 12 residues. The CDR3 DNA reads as TGTGCCAGCAGTTCGTGGCCAGATACGCAGTATTTT. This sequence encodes CASSSWPDTQYF.

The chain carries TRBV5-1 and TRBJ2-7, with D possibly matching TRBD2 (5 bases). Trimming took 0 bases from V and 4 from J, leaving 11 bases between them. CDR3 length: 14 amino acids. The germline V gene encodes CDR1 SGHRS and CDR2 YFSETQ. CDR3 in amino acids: CASSLEGRGYEQYV. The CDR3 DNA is TGCGCCAGCAGCTTGGAAGGGAGAGGTTACGAGCAGTACGTC.

In nucleotides, the CDR3 is TGTGCCTGGAGTCAGACTTCCCTTTACGAGCAGTACTTC. It specifies CAWSQTSLYEQYF. The chain uses TRBV30 and TRBJ2-7, with unresolved D. With 2 bases removed from V and 4 bases from J, the gap between germline ends came to 12 bases. The germline V gene has CDR1 GTSNPN and CDR2 SVGIG (reference sequence). CDR3 length: 13 residues.

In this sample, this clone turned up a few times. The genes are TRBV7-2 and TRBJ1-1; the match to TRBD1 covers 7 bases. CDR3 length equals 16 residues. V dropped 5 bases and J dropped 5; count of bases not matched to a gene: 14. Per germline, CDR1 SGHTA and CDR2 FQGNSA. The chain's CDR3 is CASSQPPTGMGTEAFF. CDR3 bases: TGTGCCAGCAGCCAACCACCGACAGGGATGGGGACTGAAGCTTTCTTT.

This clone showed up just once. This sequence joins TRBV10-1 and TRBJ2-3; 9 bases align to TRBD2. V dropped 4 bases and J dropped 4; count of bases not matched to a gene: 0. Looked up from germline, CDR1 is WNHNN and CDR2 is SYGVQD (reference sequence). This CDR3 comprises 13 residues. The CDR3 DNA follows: TGCGCCAGCAGTGGCGGGAGGGCAGATACGCAGTATTTT. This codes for CASSGGRADTQYF.

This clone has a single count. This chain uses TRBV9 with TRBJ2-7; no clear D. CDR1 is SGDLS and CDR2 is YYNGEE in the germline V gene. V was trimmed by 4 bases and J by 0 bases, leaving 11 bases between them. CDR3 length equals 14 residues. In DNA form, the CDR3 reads TGTGCCAGCAGCCCACGACTCACCTCCTACGAGCAGTACTTC. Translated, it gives CASSPRLTSYEQYF.

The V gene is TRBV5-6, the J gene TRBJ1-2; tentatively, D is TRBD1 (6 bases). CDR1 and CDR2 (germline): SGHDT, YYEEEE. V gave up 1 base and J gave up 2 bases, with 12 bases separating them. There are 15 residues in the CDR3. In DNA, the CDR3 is TGTGCCAGCAGCTTGTCGGGTACAGGGAACTATGGCTACACCTTC. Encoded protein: CASSLSGTGNYGYTF.

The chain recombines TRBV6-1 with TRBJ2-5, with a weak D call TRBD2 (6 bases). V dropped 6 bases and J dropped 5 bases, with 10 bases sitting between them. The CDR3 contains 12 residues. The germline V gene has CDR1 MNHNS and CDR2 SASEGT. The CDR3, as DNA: TGTGCCAGCAGGAACCGGGGGGAGACCCAGTACTTC. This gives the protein CASRNRGETQYF.

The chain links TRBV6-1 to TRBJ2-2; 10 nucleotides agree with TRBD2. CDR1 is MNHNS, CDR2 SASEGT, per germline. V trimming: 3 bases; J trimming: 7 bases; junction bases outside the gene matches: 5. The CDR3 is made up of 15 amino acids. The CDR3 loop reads CASSEGAGGSGELFF. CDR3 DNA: TGTGCCAGCAGTGAGGGAGCGGGAGGGAGCGGGGAGCTGTTTTTT.

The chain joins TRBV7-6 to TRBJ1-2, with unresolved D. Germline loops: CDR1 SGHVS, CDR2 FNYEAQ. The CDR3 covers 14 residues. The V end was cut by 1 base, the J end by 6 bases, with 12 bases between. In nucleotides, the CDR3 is TGTGCCAGCAGCTTAGGTTCCGCTACCGATGGCTACACCTTC. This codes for CASSLGSATDGYTF.

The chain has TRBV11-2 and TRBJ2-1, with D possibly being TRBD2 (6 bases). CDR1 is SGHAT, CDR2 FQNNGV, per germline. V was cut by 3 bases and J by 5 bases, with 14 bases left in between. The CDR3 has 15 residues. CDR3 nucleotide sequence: TGTGCCAGCAGCTTCGGAGGGAGAGGCCACAATGAGCAGTTCTTC. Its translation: CASSFGGRGHNEQFF.

DNA of the CDR3: TGTGCCAGCAGGGGACAGGGTAGAATCTACGAGCAGTACTTC. It codes for CASRGQGRIYEQYF. The genes are TRBV25-1 and TRBJ2-7, with 9 bases fitting TRBD1. This CDR3 is 14 amino acids long. The V segment lost 6 bases and the J segment 3 bases; nucleotides outside the gene matches: 6. CDR1 is MGHDK, CDR2 SYGVNS, per germline.